This T cell receptor beta chain was sequenced during a study of regulatory T cells in long-lasting Graves disease. Across the whole study: Persistent cases took antithyroid drugs over 5 years and stayed TSH receptor antibody positive. Study observations and caveats: TCR diversity was lower in persistent Graves' patients than in newly diagnosed ones.

For this clonotype: What it binds is unknown.

Time point denoted: persistent/refractory GD, antithyroid drugs over 5 years with positive TRAb. Making the TCR library involved RNA that had been extracted from PBMCs. CDR3 regions were amplified by Arm-PCR using iRepertoire HTBI primers to build TCR beta libraries. TCRdb re-called the multiplex PCR reads through MiXCR, storing one row per CDR3 protein. The table has about 290,000 distinct CDR3 sequences, 22% seen once; the top ten hold approximately 60%. This specimen was peripheral blood mononuclear cells (PBMCs), taken when the disease was refractory, from a patient treated with antithyroid drugs. The sequence came from a female donor with Graves disease.

The chain's CDR3 is CASSQVNVFYNEQFF. For the CDR3, the DNA is TGCGCCAGCAGCCAAGTTAATGTCTTCTACAATGAGCAGTTCTTC. The chain has TRBV4-3 and TRBJ2-1; D is ambiguous. Germline CDR1 LGHNA, CDR2 YSLEER. The CDR3 totals 15 residues. The germline V and J ends were trimmed by 1 base and 3 bases, with 10 bases remaining between them.